The 7 T cell receptor beta chains reported below all come from one sample, sequenced in a study of blood T cell repertoires in COVID-19. The table came from immunoSEQ multiplex PCR; TCRdb's copy has only in-frame clones and leaves some out. The table lists under 250,000 clones, 75% to 90% of them singletons. The source material was PBMCs or T cells enriched from blood (not recorded which). The receptor source for this set is a woman in her 30s who had been exposed to COVID-19.

The chain carries TRBV11-2 and TRBJ1-4; D possibly corresponds to TRBD1 (6 bases). This CDR3 comprises 13 residues. Trimming took 6 bases from V and 4 from J, leaving 9 bases between them. The germline V gene encodes CDR1 SGHAT and CDR2 FQNNGV. The CDR3: CASSAGVNEKLFF. The CDR3 DNA is TGTGCCAGCAGTGCAGGGGTTAATGAAAAACTGTTTTTT.

This chain connects TRBV2 to TRBJ1-1, with unresolved D. Trimming pared 2 bases from V and 2 bases from J, leaving 6 bases between. CDR1 and CDR2 from the germline V gene are SNHLY and FYNNEI. The CDR3 sequence is 13 residues long. Here the CDR3 reads CASSETFNTEAFF. The CDR3 bases are TGTGCCAGCAGTGAAACTTTTAACACTGAAGCTTTCTTT.

V is TRBV9 and J is TRBJ1-3; 7 bases fit TRBD1. CDR1 is SGDLS and CDR2 is YYNGEE in the germline V gene. Unmatched junction bases numbered 4, after V lost 0 bases and J lost 4 bases. The CDR3 is 15 residues long. CDR3 coding DNA: TGTGCCAGCAGCGTAGCTTGGGACAGCGGAAACACCATATATTTT. Translation gives CASSVAWDSGNTIYF.

The V and J genes are TRBV5-4 and TRBJ1-3, with D tentatively TRBD1 (5 bases). The germline CDR1 and CDR2 sequences are SGHNT and YYREEE (reference sequence). The CDR3 spans 16 residues. Trimming took 0 bases from V and 0 from J, leaving 10 bases between them. The CDR3 DNA reads as TGTGCCAGCAGCTTGGTGACAGCTACCTCTGGAAACACCATATATTTT. Protein product: CASSLVTATSGNTIYF. Looking up the rest from reference TRBV5-4 and TRBJ1-3 gives the full variable domain: ETGVTQSPTHLIKTRGQQVTLRCSSQSGHNTVSWYQQALGQGPQFIFQYYREEENGRGNFPPRFSGLQFPNYSSELNVNALELDDSALYLCASSLVTATSGNTIYFGEGSWLTVV.

This sequence joins TRBV10-3 and TRBJ1-1, with 7 bases lining up with TRBD1. CDR3 length: 14 residues. From germline, CDR1 is ENHRY and CDR2 SYGVKD. The V gene end was trimmed by 7 bases and the J gene end by 3 bases; junction bases not matched to a gene: 8. CDR3 sequence (DNA): TGTGCCATCACCCAGGACAGGCGCTACACTGAAGCTTTCTTT. Its translation is CAITQDRRYTEAFF.

This chain connects TRBV2 to TRBJ1-5, with 12 bases fitting TRBD1. This CDR3 spans 16 amino acids. Germline CDR1 is SNHLY and CDR2 is FYNNEI. V gave up 7 bases and J gave up 0 bases; unmatched junction bases: 4. CDR3 region: CASTGTGGYSNQPQHF. The CDR3 region has the DNA TGTGCCAGCACGGGGACAGGGGGCTATAGCAATCAGCCCCAGCATTTT.

The chain carries TRBV5-1 and TRBJ2-2; D gene ambiguous. The CDR3 sequence is 14 residues long. V shed 0 bases and J shed 2 bases, with 5 bases lying between them. Germline-derived CDR1 and CDR2 are SGHRS and YFSETQ. CDR3 loop: CASSLARNTGELFF. The CDR3 DNA follows: TGCGCCAGCAGCTTGGCTAGAAACACCGGGGAGCTGTTTTTT.